The 20 T cell receptor beta chains in this list originate from one sample, sequenced in a study of control samples from healthy donors and cancer patients. Using immunoSEQ multiplex PCR, the repertoire was profiled, and TCRdb retains in-frame clones only, with some absent. Altogether 130,000 or so clones are present, 85% to 95% being singletons, with the ten largest covering about an eighth. The sequencing input was blood. These receptor sequences come from a man aged 35 to 55 in good health.

The chain recombines TRBV27 with TRBJ1-2; the D gene is possibly TRBD1 (6 bases). V lost 5 bases, J lost 4 bases, and 14 bases lay in between. This CDR3 contains 14 residues. Germline assignment: CDR1 MNHEY and CDR2 SMNVEV (reference sequence). CDR3 coding DNA: TGTGCCAGCAGTCCGGACAGCAACTCCTATGGCTACACCTTC. Its protein is CASSPDSNSYGYTF.

The CDR3 sequence is CATSPSYEQYF. The CDR3 DNA reads as TGTGCCACCTCCCCCTCGTACGAGCAGTACTTC. This chain links TRBV25-1 with TRBJ2-7; D is undetermined. The CDR3 is 11 amino acids. CDR1 and CDR2 from the germline V gene are MGHDK and SYGVNS. V was cut by 10 bases and J by 4 bases, with 11 bases left in between.

V usage is TRBV5-4 and J usage is TRBJ2-2; tentatively, D is TRBD1 or TRBD2 (5 bases each). V lost 0 bases to trimming and J lost 5 bases, with 11 bases between them. The CDR3 is 15 amino acids. The germline V gene has CDR1 SGHNT and CDR2 YYREEE (reference sequence). The CDR3 region has the DNA TGTGCCAGCAGCTTGGCCTATGGGGGAACCGGGGAGCTGTTTTTT. This codes for CASSLAYGGTGELFF.

This chain connects TRBV27 to TRBJ2-7; D might be TRBD1 (5 bases). The CDR3 contains 14 residues. CDR1 and CDR2 from the germline V gene are MNHEY and SMNVEV (reference sequence). The V end lost 3 bases, the J end lost 0 bases, and 9 bases lay between the germline ends. Here the CDR3 reads CASSFKGASYEQYF. The CDR3 DNA reads as TGTGCCAGCAGTTTTAAAGGGGCCTCCTACGAGCAGTACTTC.

The chain combines TRBV27 with TRBJ2-3, with a possible D match to TRBD1 (6 bases). Per germline, CDR1 MNHEY and CDR2 SMNVEV (reference sequence). This CDR3 has 15 amino acids. V lost 5 bases to trimming and J lost 2 bases, with 14 bases between them. Here the CDR3 DNA reads TGTGCCAGCAGTCCCAGGAACAGGGTCACAGATACGCAGTATTTT. This gives the protein CASSPRNRVTDTQYF.

The gene calls are TRBV11-3 and TRBJ2-1, with D perhaps matching TRBD2 (7 bases). Per germline, CDR1 SGHNT and CDR2 YENEEA. V lost 2 bases and J lost 6, with 17 bases in between. The CDR3 contains 16 residues. CDR3 loop: CASSLNFGGLGNEQFF. The CDR3 DNA sequence: TGTGCCAGCAGCTTAAACTTCGGGGGGCTCGGCAATGAGCAGTTCTTC.

The V gene is TRBV6-1, the J gene TRBJ2-3, with D unresolved. Germline lookup yields CDR1 MNHNS and CDR2 SASEGT. The germline V and J ends were trimmed by 3 bases and 0 bases, with 4 bases remaining between them. This CDR3 is built from 13 residues. CDR3 sequence reads: CASSDDSTDTQYF. The CDR3 region has the DNA TGTGCCAGCAGTGACGACAGCACAGATACGCAGTATTTT.

This clone showed up just once. The rearrangement joins TRBV5-6 to TRBJ2-7; D may correspond to TRBD1 or TRBD2 (5 bases each). This CDR3 region has 15 residues. The V end was cut by 5 bases, the J end by 1 base, with 16 bases between. Germline CDR1 SGHDT, CDR2 YYEEEE. The CDR3 DNA reads as TGTGCCAGCAGTGGGGGAAAGGGTCGTTCCTACGAGCAGTACTTC. It is translated as CASSGGKGRSYEQYF.

This chain joins TRBV7-8 and TRBJ1-2, with D unresolved. From germline, CDR1 is SGHVS and CDR2 FQNEAQ. The CDR3 contains 16 residues. V was shortened by 2 bases and J by 1 base, with 14 bases between the two germline ends. The CDR3 coding sequence is TGTGCCAGCAGCTTATCCAGGACCATTAGTAACTATGGCTACACCTTC. Translated, it gives CASSLSRTISNYGYTF.

The chain combines TRBV18 with TRBJ1-5, with D unresolved. V dropped 3 bases and J dropped 0 bases, with 9 bases sitting between them. CDR3 length: 15 amino acids. The germline CDR1 and CDR2 sequences are KGHSH and LQKENI. The CDR3 nucleotides are TGTGCCAGCTCACCTATTGGGAGTAGCAATCAGCCCCAGCATTTT. It is translated as CASSPIGSSNQPQHF.

This chain joins TRBV10-3 and TRBJ2-7; D possibly corresponds to TRBD1 (6 bases). V was cut by 6 bases and J by 6 bases, with 15 bases left in between. Germline lookup yields CDR1 ENHRY and CDR2 SYGVKD. The CDR3 runs to 13 residues. In DNA, the CDR3 is TGTGCCATCAGGACCCCAGGGGCGGCCGAGCAGTACTTC. Protein sequence: CAIRTPGAAEQYF.

J is TRBJ1-5 and V is TRBV18, with 8 bases aligning to TRBD1. In germline, CDR1 is KGHSH, CDR2 LQKENI. This CDR3 has 14 amino acids. V shed 6 bases, J shed 4 bases, and the junction held 5 bases outside the gene matches. The CDR3 is CASSGDRGNQPQHF. The CDR3 nucleotides are TGTGCCAGCTCCGGCGACAGGGGAAATCAGCCCCAGCATTTT.

This chain connects TRBV6-5 to TRBJ1-4; D unclear. Looked up from germline, CDR1 is MNHEY and CDR2 is SVGAGI. V lost 2 bases to trimming and J lost 7 bases, with 14 bases between them. This CDR3 contains 15 residues. The CDR3 nucleotides read TGTGCCAGCAGTTACGGAGGACGGAGCCTTGAAAAACTGTTTTTT. As protein: CASSYGGRSLEKLFF.

The rearrangement links TRBV4-1 to TRBJ1-5; no clear D. Germline V lookup: CDR1 MGHRA, CDR2 YSYEKL. The CDR3 sequence is 13 residues long. V was shortened by 4 bases and J by 9 bases, with 13 bases between the two germline ends. In nucleotides, the CDR3 is TGCGCCAGCAGCCTCATATGGCTGGTGCCCCAGCATTTT. It codes for CASSLIWLVPQHF.

The rearrangement links TRBV20-1 to TRBJ1-3, with D unresolved. Trimming removed 6 bases from V and 0 bases from J, with 9 bases in between. The germline gives CDR1 DFQATT, CDR2 SNEGSKA (reference sequence). This CDR3 contains 13 residues. The CDR3 DNA is TGCAGTGCCAGTGGGAGCTCTGGAAACACCATATATTTT. It is translated as CSASGSSGNTIYF.

This rearrangement joins TRBV4-3 to TRBJ2-5, with a possible D match to TRBD2 (6 bases). V was clipped by 0 bases and J by 2 bases, with 10 bases between them. Per germline, CDR1 LGHNA and CDR2 YSLEER. This CDR3 contains 15 residues. This chain's CDR3 is CASSQDWRGQETQYF. For the CDR3, the DNA is TGCGCCAGCAGCCAAGATTGGCGGGGTCAAGAGACCCAGTACTTC.

This rearrangement joins TRBV7-3 to TRBJ2-3, with a tentative D call TRBD2 (5 bases). With 1 base removed from V and 0 bases from J, the gap between germline ends came to 17 bases. Germline values: CDR1 SGHTA, CDR2 FQGTGA. This CDR3 has 18 amino acids. CDR3 sequence reads: CASSLKRGSPKSTDTQYF. CDR3 coding DNA: TGTGCCAGCAGCTTAAAGCGAGGGTCCCCCAAAAGCACAGATACGCAGTATTTT.

The V gene is TRBV7-3, the J gene TRBJ2-7; 7 bases agree with TRBD1. The CDR3 consists of 15 residues. Trimming at V came to 1 base and at J to 5 bases, leaving 8 bases not matched to a gene. Germline assignment: CDR1 SGHTA and CDR2 FQGTGA. The CDR3 sequence: CASSLIGDSSNEQYF. The CDR3 DNA reads as TGTGCCAGCAGCTTAATAGGGGACAGTTCCAACGAGCAGTACTTC.

The chain uses TRBV9 and TRBJ2-7; 10 nucleotides agree with TRBD1. The CDR3 has 15 amino acids. V dropped 0 bases and J dropped 4; count of bases not matched to a gene: 4. Looked up from germline, CDR1 is SGDLS and CDR2 is YYNGEE. CDR3 sequence reads: CASSVEGGQGYEQYF. In DNA, the CDR3 is TGTGCCAGCAGCGTAGAAGGGGGACAGGGGTACGAGCAGTACTTC.

The J gene is TRBJ1-4, the V gene TRBV2; a weak D match, TRBD1 (6 bases). Trimming removed 2 bases from V and 8 bases from J, with 12 bases in between. The CDR3 contains 14 residues. Germline CDR1 is SNHLY and CDR2 is FYNNEI. The CDR3 loop is CASSEQGLREKLFF. In DNA, the CDR3 is TGTGCCAGCAGTGAACAGGGGTTGAGGGAAAAACTGTTTTTT.